Listed below are T cell receptor beta chains from one sample, sequenced in a study of T cell repertoires in cytomegalovirus infection. Each CDR3 protein is one row after TCRdb ran MiXCR on the reads. The sample carries some 700,000 distinct CDR3 sequences, 35% recorded once. Sequences were obtained from PBMCs. The receptors here all came from a human donor in good health (CMV status not recorded). Some clones in this sample may be carry-over from other donors' samples. The CDR3 runs from the conserved cysteine through the conserved F or W. D genes are given only for firm matches. Rows may omit the clone size; those that give it use once, few, many or a size class.

>many|TRBJ2-1|17|TRBV7-2|-
CASSSPGWRSSYNEQFF
TGTGCCAGCAGCTCTCCGGGTTGGAGGAGCTCCTACAATGAGCAGTTCTTC
>-|TRBJ2-3|15|TRBV7-9|-
CASSVVPAGLDTTSF
TGTGCCAGCAGCGTGGTACCGGCGGGGTTAGATACCACGTCTTTT
>few|TRBJ1-6|9|TRBV12-3/TRBV12-4|-
CASSPGLHF
TGTGCCAGCAGTCCGGGCCTCCACTTT
>few|TRBJ1-3|16|TRBV6-1|TRBD1
CASSALGQFSGNTIYF
TGTGCCAGCAGCGCGTTGGGACAGTTCTCTGGAAACACCATATATTTT
>-|TRBJ1-6|14|TRBV7-9|TRBD1
CASSTDREVSPLHF
TGTGCCAGCAGCACCGACAGGGAGGTTTCACCCCTCCACTTT
>-|TRBJ2-7|16|TRBV20-1|TRBD1
CSARGQGGVSAYEQYF
TGCAGTGCTAGAGGACAGGGTGGAGTCTCCGCCTACGAGCAGTACTTC
>-|TRBJ1-5|12|TRBV28|TRBD1
CASRTTGRVWHF
TGTGCCAGCAGGACGACAGGGAGAGTTTGGCATTTT
>-|TRBJ2-7|13|TRBV2|-
CASSEHRAYEQYF
TGTGCCAGCAGTGAGCACAGGGCCTACGAGCAGTACTTC
>-|TRBJ1-2|14|TRBV25-1|-
CASSVEGPLGRYTF
TGTGCCAGCAGTGTCGAAGGCCCGCTTGGCCGCTACACCTTC
>many|TRBJ1-2|12|TRBV7-2|-
CASSLAAEGYTF
TGTGCCAGCAGCTTAGCGGCAGAAGGCTACACCTTC
>many|TRBJ2-7|13|TRBV7-9|-
CASSEGQIYEQYF
TGTGCCAGCAGCGAAGGACAGATTTACGAGCAGTACTTC